This record looks at one T cell receptor (beta chain) sequence and its context. V was shortened by 2 bases and J by 5 bases, with 10 bases between the two germline ends. The CDR3 sequence is 13 residues long. Germline V gives CDR1 GTSNPN, CDR2 SVGIG (reference sequence). The data derive from a study of blood T cell repertoires in COVID-19. Whole-study context: Resolution of symptoms, clearance, or two negative PCRs was present in recovered Cohort 3 donors.

Produced via immunoSEQ multiplex PCR; TCRdb's table is partial and in-frame only. The sample has 200,000 to 250,000 clones, roughly nine tenths seen once. Participant age was 18 to 89 years, and participants resided in about two dozen US areas. This receptor was taken from a woman aged 45-65 years in a cohort exposed to, infected with or recovered from COVID-19 (not recorded which). The genes are TRBV30 and TRBJ1-5; unclear D gene. Sequenced input: PBMCs or T cells enriched from blood (not recorded which). The CDR3 DNA reads as TGTGCCTGGAGTACCGGCGGGCATCAGCCCCAGCATTTT. Its protein product is CAWSTGGHQPQHF.